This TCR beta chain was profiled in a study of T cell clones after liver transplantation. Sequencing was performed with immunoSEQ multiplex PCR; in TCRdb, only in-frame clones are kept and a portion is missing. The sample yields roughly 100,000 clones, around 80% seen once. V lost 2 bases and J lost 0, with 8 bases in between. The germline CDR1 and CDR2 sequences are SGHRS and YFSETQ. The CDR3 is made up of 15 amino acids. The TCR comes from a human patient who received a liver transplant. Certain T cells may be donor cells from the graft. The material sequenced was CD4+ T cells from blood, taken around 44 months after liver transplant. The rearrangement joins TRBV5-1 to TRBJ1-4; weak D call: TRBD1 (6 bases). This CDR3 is CASSLQGATNEKLFF. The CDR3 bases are TGCGCCAGCAGCTTACAGGGTGCAACTAATGAAAAACTGTTTTTT.